What follows are 17 T cell receptor beta chains derived from one specimen sequenced in a study of cytomegalovirus exposure and HLA in healthy donors. Assay used: immunoSEQ multiplex PCR; TCRdb lists only in-frame clones, some missing. The sample yields roughly 260,000 clones, approximately 90% seen once. The sequenced sample was PBMCs. These receptor sequences come from a man younger than 35 in good health and CMV-seronegative.

The chain couples TRBV6-1 to TRBJ2-1, with TRBD1 as a possible D gene (5 bases). The V end lost 3 bases, the J end lost 3 bases, and 12 bases lay between the germline ends. The CDR3 is made up of 15 amino acids. Germline V gene lookup returns CDR1 MNHNS and CDR2 SASEGT. The CDR3, as DNA: TGTGCCAGCAGTGAGGACGCAGGGCTCTACAATGAGCAGTTCTTC. This codes for CASSEDAGLYNEQFF.

This clone has only one observation. This chain joins TRBV27 and TRBJ2-1; possibly TRBD2 for D (6 bases). Germline CDR1 is MNHEY and CDR2 is SMNVEV (reference sequence). Trimming cost V 0 bases and J 9 bases, with 12 bases left between them. This CDR3 is 14 amino acids long. The CDR3 protein is CASSLSRGLVEQFF. The CDR3 bases are TGTGCCAGCAGTTTATCCCGGGGGTTAGTTGAGCAGTTCTTC.

The chain joins TRBV9 to TRBJ2-1; D may be TRBD2 (7 bases). The CDR3 is 16 amino acids. CDR1 and CDR2 from the germline V gene are SGDLS and YYNGEE. Trimming removed 2 bases at V and 6 bases at J, with 18 bases between. The CDR3 spells CASSVGWGGRRNEQFF. The CDR3 nucleotides are TGTGCCAGCAGCGTCGGATGGGGGGGCCGGCGCAATGAGCAGTTCTTC.

This chain connects TRBV4-1 to TRBJ1-3; D remains ambiguous. Trimming removed 4 bases at V and 0 bases at J, with 10 bases between. Germline V gene sequence: CDR1 MGHRA, CDR2 YSYEKL. The CDR3 spans 15 residues. CDR3 in amino acids: CASSPLAISGNTIYF. For the CDR3, the DNA is TGCGCCAGCAGCCCGCTGGCCATCTCTGGAAACACCATATATTTT.

V gene TRBV19 combines with J gene TRBJ2-2, with 8 nucleotides matching TRBD1. This CDR3 is 16 amino acids long. With 5 bases clipped from V and 5 bases from J, the junction kept 10 bases outside the gene matches. The germline gives CDR1 LNHDA, CDR2 SQIVND (reference sequence). The CDR3 coding sequence is TGTGCCAGTAGTCCCAAAAGGACAGGGAGGACCGGGGAGCTGTTTTTT. It translates to CASSPKRTGRTGELFF.

The chain is built from TRBV19 and TRBJ1-5, with TRBD1 matching 7 bases. V lost 4 bases and J lost 3; bases outside the gene matches: 3. The CDR3 has 14 residues. From germline, CDR1 is LNHDA and CDR2 SQIVND (reference sequence). In nucleotides, the CDR3 is TGTGCCAGTAGTACAACAGGGGCCAATCAGCCCCAGCATTTT. It codes for CASSTTGANQPQHF.

This chain links TRBV30 with TRBJ1-5; perhaps TRBD1 as D (6 bases). The germline CDR1 and CDR2 sequences are GTSNPN and SVGIG (reference sequence). CDR3 length: 17 amino acids. Trimming removed 2 bases at V and 7 bases at J, with 24 bases between. This chain's CDR3 is CAWSPGGGGWSSQPQHF. The DNA for the CDR3 is TGTGCCTGGAGTCCCGGAGGTGGGGGCTGGTCATCACAGCCCCAGCATTTT.

The chain couples TRBV7-2 to TRBJ2-3; the D gene is possibly TRBD1 (5 bases). Trimming took off 5 bases at V and 6 bases at J, with 15 bases between the two ends. Germline CDR1 is SGHTA and CDR2 is FQGNSA. The CDR3 runs 14 residues. In DNA, the CDR3 is TGTGCCAGCAGCCTAAGGGGCCCCACCGATACGCAGTATTTT. It translates to CASSLRGPTDTQYF.

The gene calls are TRBV4-2 and TRBJ2-3; 11 bases match TRBD2. CDR1 and CDR2 from the germline V gene are LGHNA and YNFKEQ. The CDR3 spans 15 residues. The V segment lost 2 bases and the J segment 7 bases; nucleotides outside the gene matches: 5. In DNA, the CDR3 is TGTGCCAGCAGCCAACAAACTAGCGGGAGTTATACGCAGTATTTT. Its protein product is CASSQQTSGSYTQYF.

V is TRBV28 and J is TRBJ2-1, with a tentative D call TRBD1 (6 bases). The CDR3 covers 14 residues. The ends were cut back, 5 bases at V and 4 bases at J, with 12 bases in the middle. Germline V gene lookup returns CDR1 MDHEN and CDR2 SYDVKM. CDR3 in amino acids: CASSRTVGYNEQFF. The CDR3, as DNA: TGTGCCAGCAGTCGGACAGTTGGGTACAATGAGCAGTTCTTC.

The table lists this clone with a count of one. The CDR3 loop reads CASSLTFSDSEQFF. CDR3 bases: TGTGCCAGCAGCTTAACCTTCTCGGACTCTGAGCAGTTCTTC. The chain combines TRBV7-3 with TRBJ2-1; possible D gene TRBD2, 5 bases. V was pared by 0 bases and J by 9 bases, with 12 bases between. The CDR3 extends over 14 amino acids. Germline assignment: CDR1 SGHTA and CDR2 FQGTGA.

The chain uses TRBV9 and TRBJ2-7; 9 nucleotides align to TRBD2. The CDR3 spans 14 residues. The V and J ends lost 2 bases and 6 bases, in that order; junction bases with no gene match: 6. CDR1 is SGDLS and CDR2 is YYNGEE in the germline V gene. In nucleotides, the CDR3 is TGTGCCAGCAGCGTTAGGCGGGAGGGTGGCGAGCAGTACTTC. Protein sequence: CASSVRREGGEQYF.

This rearrangement joins TRBV7-2 to TRBJ1-5; D ambiguous. CDR1 and CDR2 (germline): SGHTA, FQGNSA. The V gene lost 2 bases and the J gene lost 1 base, with 9 bases spanning the gap. The CDR3 is 15 amino acids. As DNA, the CDR3 is TGTGCCAGCAGCTTACTCGGTGTCAGCAATCAGCCCCAGCATTTT. It specifies CASSLLGVSNQPQHF. Based on the CDR3 plus reference TRBV7-2 and TRBJ1-5, the full variable domain is GAGVSQSPSNKVTEKGKDVELRCDPISGHTALYWYRQSLGQGLEFLIYFQGNSAPDKSGLPSDRFSAERTGGSVSTLTIQRTQQEDSAVYLCASSLLGVSNQPQHFGDGTRLSIL.

This chain joins TRBV6-5 and TRBJ1-6; 12 bases align to TRBD1. Germline CDR1 reads MNHEY; CDR2 reads SVGAGI. This CDR3 spans 15 amino acids. The V segment lost 7 bases and the J segment 9 bases; nucleotides outside the gene matches: 7. The CDR3 DNA is TGTGCCAGCACCCTTGGGGGACAGGGGGCTTCACCCCTCCACTTT. Translating it yields CASTLGGQGASPLHF.

The V gene is TRBV5-1, the J gene TRBJ1-5, with D tentatively TRBD1 (6 bases). CDR1 and CDR2 (germline): SGHRS, YFSETQ. Trimming stripped 3 bases from V and 2 bases from J, with 12 bases between. The CDR3 sequence is 15 residues long. For the CDR3, the DNA is TGCGCCAGCAGCTCCGCAGGGGATGGCAATCAGCCCCAGCATTTT. This translates into CASSSAGDGNQPQHF.

The chain uses TRBV5-1 and TRBJ2-3; 13 bases align to TRBD2. Trimming removed 0 bases from V and 3 bases from J; junction bases left unmatched: 7. The germline CDR1 and CDR2 sequences are SGHRS and YFSETQ. The CDR3 consists of 18 residues. The CDR3 is CASSLALAGGIVTDTQYF. CDR3 sequence (DNA): TGCGCCAGCAGCTTGGCACTAGCGGGAGGGATCGTAACAGATACGCAGTATTTT.

This chain uses TRBV28 with TRBJ1-2; D not certain. The CDR3 consists of 13 residues. The V end lost 2 bases, the J end lost 5 bases, and 9 bases lay between the germline ends. In germline, CDR1 is MDHEN, CDR2 SYDVKM. DNA for the CDR3: TGTGCCAGCAGTTTAGGGCGGGGTTATGGCTACACCTTC. The encoded protein is CASSLGRGYGYTF.